The 4 T cell receptor beta chains listed next were all sequenced from one sample in a study of blood T cell repertoires in COVID-19. Method: immunoSEQ multiplex PCR; TCRdb's copy keeps in-frame clones and lacks some. The table has about 150,000 clones, around 80% seen once. The specimen sequenced was PBMCs or T cells enriched from blood (not recorded which). The receptors here all came from a woman between 70 and 85 years old in a cohort exposed to, infected with or recovered from COVID-19 (not recorded which).

V usage is TRBV19 and J usage is TRBJ2-7; D might be TRBD1 (6 bases). The CDR3 runs to 19 residues. The V and J ends lost 2 bases and 0 bases respectively, with 23 bases between them. Germline assignment: CDR1 LNHDA and CDR2 SQIVND (reference sequence). The CDR3 region has the DNA TGTGCCAGTAGTATAACCCCGTTTGACCCGACAGGCTACTCCTACGAGCAGTACTTC. Translated: CASSITPFDPTGYSYEQYF.

In this sample, this clone turned up a few times. The gene calls are TRBV5-5 and TRBJ2-5, with D possibly being TRBD1 (5 bases). Trimming shortened V by 5 bases and J by 1 base, and 12 bases separated the two germline ends. CDR3 length equals 14 residues. Per the germline V gene, CDR1 is SGHKS and CDR2 is YYEKEE (reference sequence). In DNA, the CDR3 is TGTGCCAGCAGGGACACGCGCGTCCAAGAGACCCAGTACTTC. Amino acid sequence: CASRDTRVQETQYF.

V usage is TRBV28 and J usage is TRBJ2-1, with 7 bases matching TRBD2. The ends lost 7 bases at V and 5 bases at J; junction bases unmatched: 8. This CDR3 is built from 14 residues. Germline V gene data show CDR1 as MDHEN and CDR2 as SYDVKM. CDR3 in amino acids: CASTNSGVNNEQFF. CDR3 coding DNA: TGTGCCAGCACCAACAGCGGGGTTAACAATGAGCAGTTCTTC.

The rearrangement links TRBV19 to TRBJ1-2; maybe TRBD1 (6 bases). This CDR3 has 14 residues. Trimming left V 7 bases short and J 6 bases short, with 18 bases between. The germline CDR1 and CDR2 sequences are LNHDA and SQIVND (reference sequence). CDR3 sequence reads: CASIGVQRTDGYTF. Written as DNA, the CDR3 is TGTGCCAGTATCGGAGTGCAGAGGACAGATGGCTACACCTTC.